Shown below are 14 T cell receptor beta chains from a single sample sequenced in a study of post-analysis software for immune sequencing data. Study-wide results and caveats: Controls showed lower frequencies than patients for roughly five TRBV segments, and TRBV5-6, TRBV5-1 and TRBV20-1 were among these.

The antigens for these receptors are not known. cDNA libraries for TCR beta contained unique molecular identifiers. One entry per CDR3 protein, called by TCRdb with MiXCR from the PCR reads. This table has approximately 350,000 distinct CDR3 sequences, roughly 30% appearing once. The sequenced material came from blood. The receptors come from a girl aged 5-17 years with multiple sclerosis.

The chain links TRBV12-3 or TRBV12-4 to TRBJ2-7; D uncertain. V was shortened by 7 bases and J by 1 base, with 8 bases between the two germline ends. The CDR3 runs 12 residues. CDR3 bases: TGTGCCAGCACTAGGGATTCCTACGAGCAGTACTTC. Translating gives CASTRDSYEQYF.

J is TRBJ2-7 and V is TRBV7-2; D is tentatively TRBD1 or TRBD2 (6 bases each). Trimming removed 2 bases from V and 0 bases from J, with 11 bases in between. The germline V gene has CDR1 SGHTA and CDR2 FQGNSA. The CDR3 totals 15 residues. This chain's CDR3 is CASSLNGGPSYEQYF. The CDR3 coding sequence is TGTGCCAGCAGCTTAAATGGGGGGCCCTCCTACGAGCAGTACTTC.

The CDR3 region is CSASTTGDEQYF. The CDR3 coding sequence is TGCAGTGCCTCAACAACAGGGGACGAGCAGTACTTC. The chain employs TRBV20-1 and TRBJ2-5; 7 nucleotides match TRBD1. The closer fit of TRBJ2-7 to the DNA end suggests the J call may be wrong. The CDR3 length is 12 residues. Germline V lookup: CDR1 DFQATT, CDR2 SNEGSKA (reference sequence).

This clonotype was counted a few times. The chain carries TRBV4-2 and TRBJ2-7; 10 bases are a match to TRBD2. The CDR3 consists of 16 residues. The ends lost 1 base at V and 4 bases at J; junction bases unmatched: 7. Germline values: CDR1 LGHNA, CDR2 YNFKEQ. CDR3 region: CASSQGEGLAIYEQYF. In nucleotides, the CDR3 is TGTGCCAGCAGCCAAGGGGAGGGACTAGCGATTTACGAGCAGTACTTC.

This clonotype was observed at least ten times. The rearrangement joins TRBV9 to TRBJ2-4, with D perhaps assigned TRBD1 or TRBD2 (6 bases each). The ends were cut back, 7 bases at V and 9 bases at J, with 23 bases in the middle. CDR1 is SGDLS, CDR2 YYNGEE, per germline. This CDR3 contains 15 residues. Here the CDR3 reads CASGRGVGNAAIQYF. CDR3 coding DNA: TGTGCCAGCGGTAGGGGGGTAGGGAATGCAGCCATTCAGTACTTC.

V and J are TRBV6-1 and TRBJ2-1, with a tentative D call TRBD2 (7 bases). The V end was cut by 6 bases, the J end by 8 bases, with 29 bases between. The germline V gene has CDR1 MNHNS and CDR2 SASEGT. CDR3 size: 18 residues. The CDR3 loop reads CASRRGGVLVQLNDEQFF. The CDR3 region has the DNA TGTGCCAGCAGGAGGGGGGGCGTTTTAGTCCAGCTAAATGATGAGCAGTTCTTC.

In this sample, this clonotype turned up once. The CDR3 nucleotides read TGTGCCAGGACACAGGGGGCACGTAAGACCAAAAACATTCAGTACTTC. Translated, it gives CARTQGARKTKNIQYF. The chain links TRBV10-3 to TRBJ2-4, with 9 bases matching TRBD1. The V gene end was trimmed by 10 bases and the J gene end by 2 bases; junction bases not matched to a gene: 12. The CDR3 is 16 residues long. Germline CDR1 and CDR2: ENHRY and SYGVKD.

The genes are TRBV12-5 and TRBJ1-2; 7 bases are shared with TRBD1. The V and J ends lost 1 base and 5 bases, in that order; junction bases with no gene match: 13. Germline V gene sequence: CDR1 LGHNT, CDR2 FRNRAP. The CDR3 contains 17 residues. CDR3 coding DNA: TGTGCTAGTGGTTTGGACCGGACAGGTTCCCTTGGGTATGGCTACACCTTC. Its translation: CASGLDRTGSLGYGYTF.

The chain couples TRBV7-2 to TRBJ2-2; perhaps D is TRBD1 or TRBD2 (5 bases each). The length of the CDR3 is 15 residues. The ends were cut back, 6 bases at V and 1 base at J, with 12 bases in the middle. The germline V gene encodes CDR1 SGHTA and CDR2 FQGNSA. As DNA, the CDR3 is TGTGCCAGCAGTTCGGGGACGCAGAACACCGGGGAGCTGTTTTTT. Amino acid sequence: CASSSGTQNTGELFF.

The chain couples TRBV2 to TRBJ2-5, with TRBD2 matching over 12 bases. The CDR3 extends over 16 amino acids. J was trimmed by 2 bases and V by 6 bases; bases with no gene match: 7. Germline V gives CDR1 SNHLY, CDR2 FYNNEI. CDR3 DNA sequence: TGTGCCAGCAGCACCGGACTAGCGGGGATTCAAGAGACCCAGTACTTC. Protein product: CASSTGLAGIQETQYF.

CDR3 bases: TGTGCCAGCAGCCCCCCCTTCAGGGTCGGCGAAGCTTTCTTT. Its protein product is CASSPPFRVGEAFF. The chain uses TRBV12-3 or TRBV12-4 and TRBJ1-1; TRBD1 might be the D (5 bases). This CDR3 has 14 amino acids. With 6 bases removed from V and 8 bases from J, the gap between germline ends came to 19 bases.

The chain uses TRBV6-5 and TRBJ2-7; 8 bases agree with TRBD1. The CDR3 covers 14 residues. The trim removed 5 bases at V and 4 bases at J, leaving 7 bases unmatched. CDR1 and CDR2 from the germline V gene are MNHEY and SVGAGI. CDR3 sequence: CASSTRTGTYEQYF. DNA for the CDR3: TGTGCCAGCAGTACGCGGACAGGGACGTACGAGCAGTACTTC.

The chain has TRBV6-6 and TRBJ2-1; 9 nucleotides agree with TRBD2. The V and J ends lost 2 bases and 3 bases, in that order; junction bases with no gene match: 5. The CDR3 contains 16 residues. The germline gives CDR1 MNHNY, CDR2 SVGAGI (reference sequence). The chain's CDR3 is CASSYALAGSYNEQFF. The CDR3 DNA follows: TGTGCCAGCAGTTACGCGCTAGCGGGGAGCTACAATGAGCAGTTCTTC.

The V gene is TRBV20-1, the J gene TRBJ2-7; D is unclear. Trimming shortened V by 7 bases and J by 4 bases, and 11 bases separated the two germline ends. CDR3 length equals 11 residues. Germline-derived CDR1 and CDR2 are DFQATT and SNEGSKA (reference sequence). CDR3 sequence: CSGSIAYEQYF. The CDR3 DNA reads TGCAGTGGATCGATCGCTTACGAGCAGTACTTC.